This TCR beta chain was obtained from a study of T cell changes during pregnancy in multiple sclerosis. Using immunoSEQ multiplex PCR, the repertoire was profiled, and TCRdb retains in-frame clones only, with some absent. The sample contains fewer than 70,000 clones, about 92% of which appear only once. The junction had 9 bases not matched to a gene; V was cut back by 6 bases and J by 8 bases. Germline CDR1 reads SGHTA; CDR2 reads FQGTGA. The CDR3 contains 13 residues. Here the sequenced sample was peripheral blood, taken in the second trimester of pregnancy. This chain links TRBV7-3 with TRBJ1-2; TRBD1 matches at 7 bases. This sequence was found in a female donor in good health, enrolled as a control in a pregnancy study. CDR3 DNA: TGTGCCAGCAGAGGGGACAGACGTGACGGCTACACCTTC. Amino acids: CASRGDRRDGYTF.